This T cell receptor (beta chain) stems from a study of CD8 T cells in ankylosing spondylitis. As the method for making TCR beta libraries, quantitative 5'-RACE with molecular barcodes was used. TCRdb re-called the 5' RACE reads with MiXCR, one entry per CDR3 protein. The sample holds 80,000 to 90,000 distinct CDR3 sequences, roughly 30% seen once. CDR1 and CDR2 from the germline V gene are DFQATT and SNEGSKA (reference sequence). The CDR3 loop spans 10 amino acids. Trimming removed 4 bases from V and 7 bases from J, with 5 bases in between. Study-level results: Characteristic, it appeared, of ankylosing spondylitis blood was a TCR beta motif of several highly homologous variants. CD8+ disease-linked clones were present at relatively low frequencies in blood.

This clonotype has only a few counts. Its antigen remains unknown. The receptor comes from a male donor with ankylosing spondylitis or in good health (not recorded which). The genes are TRBV20-1 and TRBJ2-1; the D gene is possibly TRBD1 (5 bases). The material sequenced was blood, either unsorted or a sorted T cell fraction (not recorded which). CDR3 bases: TGCAGTGCTACAGGGAATGAGCAGTTCTTC. Amino acid sequence: CSATGNEQFF.